This T cell receptor (beta chain) was recovered during a study of cytomegalovirus exposure and HLA in healthy donors. As concerns this clone: What it recognizes is unknown.

Points from the study as a whole: Some public TCRs appeared in many individuals, while most sequences were rare.

This PCR relied on a set of 60 Vbeta primers and 13 Jbeta primers. Sequencing was performed with immunoSEQ multiplex PCR; in TCRdb, only in-frame clones are kept and a portion is missing. This sample has fewer than 200,000 clones, with 70% to 90% found just once. The sequencing sample was made of PBMCs. The TCR originated in a young woman in good health and CMV-seronegative.

Written as DNA, the CDR3 is TGTGCCAGCAGCGTAGGGACTAGTTGGGGGATTGGTGGGGCCAACGTCCTGACTTTC. Its protein is CASSVGTSWGIGGANVLTF. The rearrangement links TRBV9 to TRBJ2-6, with 7 bases that match TRBD2. The junction had 12 bases not matched to a gene; V was cut back by 0 bases and J by 3 bases. Germline lookup yields CDR1 SGDLS and CDR2 YYNGEE. The CDR3 length is 19 residues.